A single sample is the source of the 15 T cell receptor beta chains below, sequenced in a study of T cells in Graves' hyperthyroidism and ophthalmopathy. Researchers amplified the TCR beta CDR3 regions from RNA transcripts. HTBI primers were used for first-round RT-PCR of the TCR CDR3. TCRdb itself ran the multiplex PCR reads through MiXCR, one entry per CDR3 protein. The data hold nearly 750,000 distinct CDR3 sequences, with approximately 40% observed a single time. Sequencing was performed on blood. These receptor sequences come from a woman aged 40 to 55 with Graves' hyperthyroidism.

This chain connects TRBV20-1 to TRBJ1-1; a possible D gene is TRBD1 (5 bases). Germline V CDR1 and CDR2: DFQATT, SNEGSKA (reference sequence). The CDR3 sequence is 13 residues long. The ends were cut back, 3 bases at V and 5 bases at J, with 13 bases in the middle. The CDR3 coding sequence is TGCAGTGCTAGTACCAGTGGGGGGACTGAAGCTTTCTTT. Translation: CSASTSGGTEAFF.

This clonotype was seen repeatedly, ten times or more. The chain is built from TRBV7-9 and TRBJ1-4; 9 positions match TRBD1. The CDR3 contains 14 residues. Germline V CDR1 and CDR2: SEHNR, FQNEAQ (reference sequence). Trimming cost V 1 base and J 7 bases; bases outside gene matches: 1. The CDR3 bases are TGTGCCAGCAGCTTAGGGGACAGGGCTGAAAAACTGTTTTTT. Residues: CASSLGDRAEKLFF.

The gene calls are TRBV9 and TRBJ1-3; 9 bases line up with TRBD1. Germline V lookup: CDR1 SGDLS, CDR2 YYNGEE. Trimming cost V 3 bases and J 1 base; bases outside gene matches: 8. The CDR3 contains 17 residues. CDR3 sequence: CASSASTGGSSGNTIYF. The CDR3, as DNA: TGTGCCAGCAGCGCATCGACAGGGGGAAGTTCTGGAAACACCATATATTTT.

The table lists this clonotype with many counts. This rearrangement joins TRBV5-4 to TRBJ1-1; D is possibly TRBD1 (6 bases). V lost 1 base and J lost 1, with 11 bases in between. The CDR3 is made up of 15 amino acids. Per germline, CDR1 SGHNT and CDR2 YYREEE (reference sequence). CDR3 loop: CASSLKLGQNTEAFF. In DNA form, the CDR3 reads TGTGCCAGCAGCTTGAAGTTGGGACAGAACACTGAAGCTTTCTTT.

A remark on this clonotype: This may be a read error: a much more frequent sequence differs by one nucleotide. For the CDR3, the DNA is TGTGCCAGCAGCGAGGACGGCGCGGAGCTGTTTTTT. It translates to CASSEDGAELFF. This chain links TRBV7-8 with TRBJ2-2; D not certain. This CDR3 spans 12 amino acids. In germline, CDR1 is SGHVS, CDR2 FQNEAQ. The V and J ends lost 5 bases and 10 bases respectively, with 11 bases between them. The variable domain in full, completed from reference TRBV7-8 and TRBJ2-2, reads GAGVSQSPRYKVAKRGQDVALRCDPISGHVSLFWYQQALGQGPEFLTYFQNEAQLDKSGLPSDRFFAERPEGSVSTLKIQRTQQEDSAVYLCASSEDGAELFFGEGSRLTVL.

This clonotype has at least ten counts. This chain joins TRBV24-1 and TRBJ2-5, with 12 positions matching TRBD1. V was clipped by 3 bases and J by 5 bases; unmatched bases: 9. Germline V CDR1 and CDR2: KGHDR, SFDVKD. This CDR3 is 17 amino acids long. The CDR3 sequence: CATSDLPGQGARETQYF. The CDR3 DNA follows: TGTGCCACCAGTGATCTACCGGGACAGGGGGCGAGGGAGACCCAGTACTTC.

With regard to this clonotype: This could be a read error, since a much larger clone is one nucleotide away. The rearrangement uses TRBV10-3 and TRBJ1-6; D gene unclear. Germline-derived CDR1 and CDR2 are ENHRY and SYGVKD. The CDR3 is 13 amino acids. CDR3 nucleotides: TGTGCCATCAGTGGCACGGATAATTCACCCCCCCACTTT. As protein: CAISGTDNSPPHF.

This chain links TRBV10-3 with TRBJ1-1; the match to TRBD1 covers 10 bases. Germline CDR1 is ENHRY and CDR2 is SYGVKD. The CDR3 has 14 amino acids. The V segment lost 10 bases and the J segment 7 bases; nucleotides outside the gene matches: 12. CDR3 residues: CATTRDRGYGEAFF. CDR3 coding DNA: TGTGCCACCACCCGGGACAGGGGATACGGTGAAGCTTTCTTT.

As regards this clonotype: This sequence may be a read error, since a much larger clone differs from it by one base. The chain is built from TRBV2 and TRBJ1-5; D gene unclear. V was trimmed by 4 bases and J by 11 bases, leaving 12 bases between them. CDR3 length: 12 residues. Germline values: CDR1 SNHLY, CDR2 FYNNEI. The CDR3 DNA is TGTGCCAGCAGTGTCCCCGGTTTGACCCAGCATTTT. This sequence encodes CASSVPGLTQHF.

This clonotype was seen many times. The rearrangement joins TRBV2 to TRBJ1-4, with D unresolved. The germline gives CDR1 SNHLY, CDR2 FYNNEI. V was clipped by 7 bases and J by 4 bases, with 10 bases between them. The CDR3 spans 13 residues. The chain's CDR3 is CASIGQINEKLFF. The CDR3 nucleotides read TGTGCCAGCATTGGGCAGATTAATGAAAAACTGTTTTTT.

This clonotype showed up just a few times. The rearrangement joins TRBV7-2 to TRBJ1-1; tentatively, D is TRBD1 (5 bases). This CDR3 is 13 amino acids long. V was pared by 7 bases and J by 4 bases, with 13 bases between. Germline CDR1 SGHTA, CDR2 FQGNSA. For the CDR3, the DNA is TGTGCCAGCATCGGGGGGGGTCGCACTGAAGCTTTCTTT. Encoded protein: CASIGGGRTEAFF.

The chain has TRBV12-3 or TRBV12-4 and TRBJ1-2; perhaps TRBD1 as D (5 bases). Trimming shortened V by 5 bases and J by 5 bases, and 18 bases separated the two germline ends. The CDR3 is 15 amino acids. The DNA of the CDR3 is TGTGCCAGCAGTCCCGCCGGGACGGAGACTTATGGCTACACCTTC. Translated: CASSPAGTETYGYTF.

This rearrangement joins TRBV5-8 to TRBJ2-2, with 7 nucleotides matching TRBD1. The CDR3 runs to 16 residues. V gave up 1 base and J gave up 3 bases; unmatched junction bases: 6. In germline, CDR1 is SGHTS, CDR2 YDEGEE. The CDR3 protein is CASSLRDSGYTGELFF. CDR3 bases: TGTGCCAGCAGCTTGAGGGACAGCGGATACACCGGGGAGCTGTTTTTT.

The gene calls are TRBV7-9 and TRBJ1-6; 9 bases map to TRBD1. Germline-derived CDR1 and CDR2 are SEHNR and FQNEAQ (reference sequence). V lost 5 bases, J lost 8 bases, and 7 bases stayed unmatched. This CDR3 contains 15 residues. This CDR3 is CASSHRDREDSPLHF. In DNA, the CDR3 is TGTGCCAGCAGCCACCGGGACAGGGAGGATTCACCCCTCCACTTT.

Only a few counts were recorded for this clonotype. The CDR3 spells CASSLDHRSGGYTF. The CDR3 nucleotides are TGTGCCAGCAGTTTAGATCACAGGTCCGGCGGCTACACCTTC. V is TRBV12-3 or TRBV12-4 and J is TRBJ1-2; maybe TRBD1 (5 bases). The CDR3 sequence is 14 residues long. Between the trimmed V and J ends, which lost 1 base and 8 bases, there was a span of 14 bases.